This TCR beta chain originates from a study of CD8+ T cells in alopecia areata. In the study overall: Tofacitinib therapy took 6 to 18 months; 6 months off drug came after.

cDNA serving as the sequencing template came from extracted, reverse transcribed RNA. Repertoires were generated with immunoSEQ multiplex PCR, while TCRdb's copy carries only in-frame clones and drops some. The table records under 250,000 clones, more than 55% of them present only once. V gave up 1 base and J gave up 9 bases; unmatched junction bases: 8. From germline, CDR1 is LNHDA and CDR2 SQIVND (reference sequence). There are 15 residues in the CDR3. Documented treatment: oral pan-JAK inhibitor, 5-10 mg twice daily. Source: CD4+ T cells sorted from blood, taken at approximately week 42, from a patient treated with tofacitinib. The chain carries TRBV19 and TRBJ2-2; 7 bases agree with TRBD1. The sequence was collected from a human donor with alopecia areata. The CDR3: CASSIGGQFSRELFF. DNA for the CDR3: TGTGCCAGTAGTATAGGGGGACAGTTCAGCCGGGAGCTGTTTTTT.